Each of the 30 T cell receptor beta chains below was sequenced from the same sample in a study of shared clonotypes between healthy human individuals (dated by TCRdb to 2020 to 2022). The library was prepared using the immunoSEQ multiplex PCR assay. TCRdb took this table from immuneACCESS and kept in-frame rearrangements with V and J called. Such tables lack part of the clones; where checked against another copy, unresolved V genes explain under half of the gap, and the rest is unexplained. The sample contains about 660,000 clones, around 74% of them found a single time. The ten biggest clones cover about 1.8% of the sample. Sequencing was carried out using memory CD4+ T cells sorted from blood. Interpreted using the paper, the cell subset or site label stands for: CD45RA-negative fraction. All receptors come from a woman in her twenties or thirties in good health.

V gene TRBV28 combines with J gene TRBJ1-1; D uncertain. CDR1 is MDHEN and CDR2 is SYDVKM in the germline V gene. The CDR3 is 15 amino acids. The germline V and J ends were trimmed by 2 bases and 4 bases, with 14 bases remaining between them. Here the CDR3 reads CASSLPGRSGTEAFF. CDR3 sequence (DNA): TGTGCCAGCAGTTTACCCGGGAGATCAGGCACTGAAGCTTTCTTT.

This clone was seen ten or more times. V and J are TRBV29-1 and TRBJ2-1, with a weak D call TRBD2 (6 bases). V lost 3 bases, J lost 5 bases, and 20 bases lay in between. Germline V lookup: CDR1 SQVTM, CDR2 ANQGSEA. The length of the CDR3 is 16 residues. CDR3 coding DNA: TGCAGCGTTGACCCCGGACGGGGAGGTGTGAACAATGAGCAGTTCTTC. As protein: CSVDPGRGGVNNEQFF.

V is TRBV19 and J is TRBJ2-6; 8 bases align to TRBD1. The CDR3 runs 16 residues. Germline CDR1 LNHDA, CDR2 SQIVND (reference sequence). Losses at the gene ends were 3 bases for V and 2 bases for J; bases not matched to a gene: 3. For the CDR3, the DNA is TGTGCCAGTAGTATGCCACAGGGGGCTGGGGCCAACGTCCTGACTTTC. As protein: CASSMPQGAGANVLTF.

The chain couples TRBV6-1 to TRBJ1-5; D might be TRBD1 (5 bases). CDR3 size: 14 residues. Trimming took 0 bases from V and 6 from J, leaving 9 bases between them. Looked up from germline, CDR1 is MNHNS and CDR2 is SASEGT. The CDR3 sequence: CASSEAGGPQPQHF. The DNA for the CDR3 is TGTGCCAGCAGTGAAGCGGGGGGACCTCAGCCCCAGCATTTT.

The chain combines TRBV19 with TRBJ2-1; TRBD2 agrees at 10 bases. Germline V gene lookup returns CDR1 LNHDA and CDR2 SQIVND (reference sequence). Trimming at V came to 6 bases and at J to 5 bases, leaving 7 bases not matched to a gene. The CDR3 length is 15 residues. This CDR3 is CASRRTSGTDNEQFF. The CDR3 nucleotides are TGTGCCAGTAGACGAACTAGCGGGACTGACAATGAGCAGTTCTTC.

This clone has a single count. The same CDR3 also results from other DNA sequences found in this sample. The rearrangement uses TRBV5-1 and TRBJ2-3; no reliable D call. V was clipped by 0 bases and J by 1 base, with 6 bases between them. The germline V gene encodes CDR1 SGHRS and CDR2 YFSETQ. The CDR3 is 14 amino acids. CDR3 loop: CASSLAQGTDTQYF. The DNA of the CDR3 is TGCGCCAGCAGCTTGGCCCAGGGCACAGATACGCAGTATTTT.

V and J are TRBV9 and TRBJ2-2; D is unresolved. This CDR3 comprises 14 residues. CDR1 is SGDLS, CDR2 YYNGEE, per germline. Trimming cost V 1 base and J 4 bases, with 8 bases left between them. The CDR3 region has the DNA TGTGCCAGCAGCGTATTGACGGTCACCGGGGAGCTGTTTTTT. It codes for CASSVLTVTGELFF.

There are a few counts of this clone. This sequence joins TRBV6-6 and TRBJ2-2; D ambiguous. Trimming took 8 bases from V and 0 from J, leaving 7 bases between them. The CDR3 runs 13 residues. Germline-derived CDR1 and CDR2 are MNHNY and SVGAGI (reference sequence). In DNA, the CDR3 is TGTGCCAGCGGGGAATCGAACACCGGGGAGCTGTTTTTT. It encodes CASGESNTGELFF.

This rearrangement joins TRBV5-1 to TRBJ2-1; TRBD1 agrees at 9 bases. Germline V gives CDR1 SGHRS, CDR2 YFSETQ. V was clipped by 4 bases and J by 4 bases; unmatched bases: 3. This CDR3 has 14 amino acids. This CDR3 reads CASSQQGAYNEQFF. The CDR3 DNA sequence: TGCGCCAGCAGCCAACAGGGGGCGTACAATGAGCAGTTCTTC.

The J gene is TRBJ1-3, the V gene TRBV5-1; unclear D gene. Deletions cut 4 bases from V and 0 bases from J, with 11 bases between. The V gene's germline CDR1 is SGHRS and CDR2 YFSETQ. This CDR3 is 15 amino acids long. This CDR3 is CASSITPGSGNTIYF. The CDR3 DNA reads as TGCGCCAGCAGCATTACTCCAGGCTCTGGAAACACCATATATTTT.

V usage is TRBV5-1 and J usage is TRBJ2-2, with 8 nucleotides matching TRBD2. This CDR3 spans 17 amino acids. The J segment lost 0 bases and the V segment lost 0 bases, leaving 4 bases of the junction unmatched. Germline V gene lookup returns CDR1 SGHRS and CDR2 YFSETQ. CDR3 coding DNA: TGCGCCAGCAGCTTGGTACTAGCGGACGCGAACACCGGGGAGCTGTTTTTT. Translation: CASSLVLADANTGELFF. Filled out from reference TRBV5-1 and TRBJ2-2, the complete variable domain reads KAGVTQTPRYLIKTRGQQVTLSCSPISGHRSVSWYQQTPGQGLQFLFEYFSETQRNKGNFPGRFSGRQFSNSRSEMNVSTLELGDSALYLCASSLVLADANTGELFFGEGSRLTVL.

CDR3: CASSQDRGTGMNTEAFF. CDR3 nucleotide sequence: TGCGCCAGCAGCCAAGATCGCGGGACAGGGATGAACACTGAAGCTTTCTTT. V is TRBV4-1 and J is TRBJ1-1; the match to TRBD1 covers 9 bases. The germline V gene encodes CDR1 MGHRA and CDR2 YSYEKL. Trimming cost V 0 bases and J 0 bases; bases outside gene matches: 5. This CDR3 is 17 amino acids long.

The V gene is TRBV5-6, the J gene TRBJ1-2; no reliable D call. Germline loops: CDR1 SGHDT, CDR2 YYEEEE. Trimming cost V 2 bases and J 4 bases, with 15 bases left between them. This CDR3 contains 15 residues. The CDR3 region is CASSFESAPIYGYTF. CDR3 coding DNA: TGTGCCAGCAGCTTTGAATCAGCCCCAATCTATGGCTACACCTTC.

The V gene is TRBV27, the J gene TRBJ2-2; weak D call: TRBD2 (6 bases). The CDR3 totals 15 residues. V lost 5 bases, J lost 4 bases, and 14 bases lay in between. Germline CDR1 and CDR2: MNHEY and SMNVEV (reference sequence). CDR3 bases: TGTGCCAGCAGTGCCCTCCGGGGGAGCACCGGGGAGCTGTTTTTT. Translating it yields CASSALRGSTGELFF.

This clone was detected only once. The chain is built from TRBV28 and TRBJ2-5, with D maybe TRBD2 (6 bases). V shed 5 bases and J shed 4 bases, with 14 bases lying between them. CDR3 length equals 14 residues. Per germline, CDR1 MDHEN and CDR2 SYDVKM. The CDR3 is CASSRFRGGETQYF. The CDR3 DNA sequence: TGTGCCAGCAGTCGCTTTCGGGGAGGAGAGACCCAGTACTTC.

The V and J genes are TRBV11-3 and TRBJ2-1; 7 bases agree with TRBD1. V lost 4 bases and J lost 2; bases outside the gene matches: 8. CDR1 and CDR2 from the germline V gene are SGHNT and YENEEA. CDR3 length: 16 amino acids. The CDR3 DNA reads as TGTGCCAGCAGCTATACGGGACAGCGAACCTACAATGAGCAGTTCTTC. Translating gives CASSYTGQRTYNEQFF.

The rearrangement joins TRBV5-5 to TRBJ1-2, with a possible D match to TRBD1 (5 bases). V lost 4 bases, J lost 4 bases, and 11 bases lay in between. Germline V gives CDR1 SGHKS, CDR2 YYEKEE (reference sequence). This CDR3 region has 13 residues. The CDR3, as DNA: TGTGCCAGCAGCGTAGACAGCTTCTATGGCTACACCTTC. Protein product: CASSVDSFYGYTF. Based on the CDR3 plus reference TRBV5-5 and TRBJ1-2, the full variable domain is DAGVTQSPTHLIKTRGQQVTLRCSPISGHKSVSWYQQVLGQGPQFIFQYYEKEERGRGNFPDRFSARQFPNYSSELNVNALLLGDSALYLCASSVDSFYGYTFGSGTRLTVV.

The chain joins TRBV6-6 to TRBJ2-7, with unresolved D. V lost 5 bases, J lost 3 bases, and 11 bases lay in between. CDR1 is MNHNY and CDR2 is SVGAGI in the germline V gene (reference sequence). There are 13 residues in the CDR3. The CDR3 is CASSLGAHYEQYF. The CDR3 bases are TGTGCCAGCAGTCTCGGAGCACACTACGAGCAGTACTTC.

There are many counts of this clone. The same CDR3 is also encoded by other DNA sequences in this sample. The rearrangement links TRBV2 to TRBJ2-5; 9 bases are shared with TRBD1. V was pared by 5 bases and J by 2 bases, with 6 bases of the junction left unmatched. This CDR3 is 15 amino acids long. Germline lookup yields CDR1 SNHLY and CDR2 FYNNEI. This chain's CDR3 is CASSLEGQGQETQYF. The CDR3 DNA sequence: TGTGCCAGCAGTCTCGAGGGACAGGGACAAGAGACCCAGTACTTC.

The chain uses TRBV6-5 and TRBJ2-7; D is tentatively TRBD1 or TRBD2 (5 bases each). The CDR3 contains 15 residues. V shed 6 bases and J shed 6 bases, with 21 bases lying between them. CDR1 is MNHEY, CDR2 SVGAGI, per germline. The CDR3 region is CASSPNGDPGAEQYF. The DNA of the CDR3 is TGTGCCAGCAGCCCTAACGGAGACCCCGGGGCCGAGCAGTACTTC.

J is TRBJ2-7 and V is TRBV27, with D tentatively TRBD1 (6 bases). Germline V lookup: CDR1 MNHEY, CDR2 SMNVEV (reference sequence). The CDR3 loop spans 17 amino acids. V was trimmed by 6 bases and J by 4 bases, leaving 25 bases between them. The CDR3 loop reads CASSNDKGEVNPYEQYF. DNA for the CDR3: TGTGCCAGCAGCAACGACAAGGGGGAAGTTAATCCGTACGAGCAGTACTTC.

The chain recombines TRBV7-6 with TRBJ2-3; D not resolved. This CDR3 region has 16 residues. The germline V gene has CDR1 SGHVS and CDR2 FNYEAQ. The V gene lost 1 base and the J gene lost 0 bases, with 11 bases spanning the gap. CDR3 amino acids: CASSLVWITSTDTQYF. The CDR3 bases are TGTGCCAGCAGCTTAGTTTGGATAACTAGCACAGATACGCAGTATTTT.

The J gene is TRBJ1-5, the V gene TRBV27; D remains unclear. This CDR3 has 12 amino acids. Trimming took 6 bases from V and 15 from J, leaving 18 bases between them. Germline V CDR1 and CDR2: MNHEY, SMNVEV (reference sequence). CDR3 sequence reads: CASRQSTEGLHF. The CDR3, as DNA: TGTGCCAGCAGACAAAGTACAGAGGGATTGCATTTT.

The gene calls are TRBV28 and TRBJ1-3; no reliable D call. The CDR3 runs to 13 residues. CDR1 MDHEN and CDR2 SYDVKM come from the germline V gene. Trimming removed 2 bases from V and 5 bases from J, with 7 bases in between. Here the CDR3 DNA reads TGTGCCAGCAGTTTAGACAATAGAAACACCATATATTTT. Protein: CASSLDNRNTIYF.

CDR3 loop: CASSSQTGGNYGYTF. CDR3 DNA sequence: TGCGCCAGCAGCTCCCAGACAGGGGGTAACTATGGCTACACCTTC. The gene calls are TRBV5-1 and TRBJ1-2; 9 bases map to TRBD1. With 3 bases clipped from V and 1 base from J, the junction kept 4 bases outside the gene matches. CDR1 is SGHRS and CDR2 is YFSETQ in the germline V gene. The CDR3 spans 15 residues.

This clone was seen at least ten times. The rearrangement joins TRBV20-1 to TRBJ2-5; no clear D gene. In germline, CDR1 is DFQATT, CDR2 SNEGSKA (reference sequence). The CDR3 extends over 11 amino acids. Trimming cost V 3 bases and J 7 bases, with 9 bases left between them. This CDR3 is CSASLDATQYF. DNA of the CDR3: TGCAGTGCTAGTCTAGACGCGACCCAGTACTTC.

This chain links TRBV5-1 with TRBJ2-7; no reliable D call. Trimming removed 1 base at V and 5 bases at J, with 13 bases between. Germline CDR1 and CDR2: SGHRS and YFSETQ. The CDR3 totals 14 residues. For the CDR3, the DNA is TGCGCCAGCAGCTTGTACAGTCCGAGTCACGAGCAGTACTTC. This sequence encodes CASSLYSPSHEQYF.

V is TRBV7-8 and J is TRBJ1-1; D gene ambiguous. Germline CDR1 reads SGHVS; CDR2 reads FQNEAQ. This CDR3 has 13 residues. Trimming took 5 bases from V and 5 from J, leaving 12 bases between them. In DNA, the CDR3 is TGTGCCAGCAGCCAGAACTTGGGGACTGAAGCTTTCTTT. Encoded protein: CASSQNLGTEAFF.

The J gene is TRBJ1-1, the V gene TRBV2, with a tentative D call TRBD1 (6 bases). The CDR3 is 14 amino acids. The germline V and J ends were trimmed by 6 bases and 5 bases, with 16 bases remaining between them. Germline-derived CDR1 and CDR2 are SNHLY and FYNNEI. The CDR3 protein is CASSLQGMGTEAFF. Written as DNA, the CDR3 is TGTGCCAGCAGCCTACAGGGCATGGGGACTGAAGCTTTCTTT. The full variable domain, its missing parts supplied by reference TRBV2 and TRBJ1-1, is EPEVTQTPSHQVTQMGQEVILRCVPISNHLYFYWYRQILGQKVEFLVSFYNNEISEKSEIFDDQFSVERPDGSNFTLKIRSTKLEDSAMYFCASSLQGMGTEAFFGQGTRLTVV.

In nucleotides, the CDR3 is TGTGCCGCAGGGACAGAGACCACCGGGGAGCTGTTTTTT. Residues: CAAGTETTGELFF. The chain combines TRBV19 with TRBJ2-2; 7 nucleotides match TRBD1. CDR1 and CDR2 from the germline V gene are LNHDA and SQIVND (reference sequence). The J segment lost 4 bases and the V segment lost 11 bases, leaving 7 bases of the junction unmatched. The CDR3 consists of 13 residues.